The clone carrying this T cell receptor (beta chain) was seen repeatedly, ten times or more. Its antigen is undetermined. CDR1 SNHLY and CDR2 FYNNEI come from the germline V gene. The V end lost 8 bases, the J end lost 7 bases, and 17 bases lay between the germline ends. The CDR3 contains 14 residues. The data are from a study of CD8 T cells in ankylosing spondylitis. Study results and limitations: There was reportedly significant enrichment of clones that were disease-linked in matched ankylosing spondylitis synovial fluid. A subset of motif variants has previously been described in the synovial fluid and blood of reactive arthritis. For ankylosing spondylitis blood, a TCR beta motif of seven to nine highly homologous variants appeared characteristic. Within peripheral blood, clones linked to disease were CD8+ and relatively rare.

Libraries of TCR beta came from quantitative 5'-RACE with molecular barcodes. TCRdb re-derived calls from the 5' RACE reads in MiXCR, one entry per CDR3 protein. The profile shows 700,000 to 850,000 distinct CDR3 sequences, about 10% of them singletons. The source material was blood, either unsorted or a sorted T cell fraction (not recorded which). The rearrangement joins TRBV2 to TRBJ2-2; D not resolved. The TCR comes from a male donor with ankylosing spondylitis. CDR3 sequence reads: CASQITVFSGELFF. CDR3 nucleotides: TGTGCCAGCCAAATAACAGTTTTTAGCGGGGAGCTGTTTTTT.